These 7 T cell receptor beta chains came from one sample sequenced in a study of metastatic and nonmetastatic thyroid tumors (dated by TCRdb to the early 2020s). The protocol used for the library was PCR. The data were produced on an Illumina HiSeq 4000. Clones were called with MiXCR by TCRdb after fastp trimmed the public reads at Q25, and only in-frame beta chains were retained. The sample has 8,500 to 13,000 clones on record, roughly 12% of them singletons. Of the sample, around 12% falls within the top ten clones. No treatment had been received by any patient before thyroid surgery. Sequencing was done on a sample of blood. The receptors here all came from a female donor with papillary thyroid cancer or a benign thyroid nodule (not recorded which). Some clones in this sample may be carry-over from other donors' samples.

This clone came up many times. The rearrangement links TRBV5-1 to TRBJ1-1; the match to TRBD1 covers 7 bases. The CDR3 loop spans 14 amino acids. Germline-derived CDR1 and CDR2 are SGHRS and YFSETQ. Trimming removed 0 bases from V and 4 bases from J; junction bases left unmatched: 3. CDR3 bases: TGCGCCAGCAGCTTGGACAGGGGCGGCACTGAAGCTTTCTTT. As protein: CASSLDRGGTEAFF.

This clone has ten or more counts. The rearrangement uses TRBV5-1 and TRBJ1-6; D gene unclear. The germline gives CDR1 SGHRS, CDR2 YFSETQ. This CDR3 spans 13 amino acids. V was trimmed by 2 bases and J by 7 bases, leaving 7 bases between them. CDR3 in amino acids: CASSLAGNSPLHF. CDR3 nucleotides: TGCGCCAGCAGCTTAGCCGGGAATTCACCCCTCCACTTT.

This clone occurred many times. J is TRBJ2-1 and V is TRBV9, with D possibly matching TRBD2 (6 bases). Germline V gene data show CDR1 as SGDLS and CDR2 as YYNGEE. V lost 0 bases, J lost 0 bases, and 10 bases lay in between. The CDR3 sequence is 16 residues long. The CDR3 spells CASSVVGGVSYNEQFF. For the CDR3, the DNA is TGTGCCAGCAGCGTAGTCGGCGGGGTCTCCTACAATGAGCAGTTCTTC.

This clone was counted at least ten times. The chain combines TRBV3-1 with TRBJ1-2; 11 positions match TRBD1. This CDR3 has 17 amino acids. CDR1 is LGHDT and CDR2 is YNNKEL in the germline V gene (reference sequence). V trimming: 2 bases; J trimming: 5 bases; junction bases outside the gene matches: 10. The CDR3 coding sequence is TGTGCCAGCAGCCAACGCGGTGGACAGGGGGCCTATTATGGCTACACCTTC. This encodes CASSQRGGQGAYYGYTF.

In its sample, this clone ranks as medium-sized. The CDR3 here is CSARDLGQGGRAEAFF. CDR3 nucleotides: TGCAGTGCTAGAGATTTGGGACAGGGGGGAAGAGCTGAAGCTTTCTTT. The chain employs TRBV20-1 and TRBJ1-1; 11 nucleotides line up with TRBD1. J was trimmed by 6 bases and V by 0 bases; bases with no gene match: 9. The germline CDR1 and CDR2 sequences are DFQATT and SNEGSKA (reference sequence). This CDR3 comprises 16 residues.

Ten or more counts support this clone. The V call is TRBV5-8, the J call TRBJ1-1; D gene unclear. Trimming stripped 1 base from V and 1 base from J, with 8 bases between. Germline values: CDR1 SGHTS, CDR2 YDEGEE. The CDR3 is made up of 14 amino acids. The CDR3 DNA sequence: TGTGCCAGCAGCTTGATGAAGCAGAACACTGAAGCTTTCTTT. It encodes CASSLMKQNTEAFF.

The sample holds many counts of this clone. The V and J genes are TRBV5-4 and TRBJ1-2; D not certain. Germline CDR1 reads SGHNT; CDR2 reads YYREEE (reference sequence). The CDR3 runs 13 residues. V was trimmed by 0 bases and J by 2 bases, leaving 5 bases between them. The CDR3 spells CASSLDQNYGYTF. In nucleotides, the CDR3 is TGTGCCAGCAGCTTGGACCAGAACTATGGCTACACCTTC. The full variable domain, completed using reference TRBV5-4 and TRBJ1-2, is ETGVTQSPTHLIKTRGQQVTLRCSSQSGHNTVSWYQQALGQGPQFIFQYYREEENGRGNFPPRFSGLQFPNYSSELNVNALELDDSALYLCASSLDQNYGYTFGSGTRLTVV.